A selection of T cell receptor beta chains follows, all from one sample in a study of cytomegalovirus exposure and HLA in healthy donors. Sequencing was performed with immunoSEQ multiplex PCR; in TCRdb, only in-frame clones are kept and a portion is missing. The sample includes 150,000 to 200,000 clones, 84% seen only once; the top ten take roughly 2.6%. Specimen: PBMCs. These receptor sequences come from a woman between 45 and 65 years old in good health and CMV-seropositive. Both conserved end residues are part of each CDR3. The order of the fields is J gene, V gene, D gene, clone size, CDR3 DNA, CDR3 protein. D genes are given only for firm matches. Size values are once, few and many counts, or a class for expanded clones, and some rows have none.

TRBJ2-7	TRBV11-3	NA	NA	TGTGCCAGCAGCTTAGTAGGGGGCGAGCAGTACTTC	CASSLVGGEQYF
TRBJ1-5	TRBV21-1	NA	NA	TGTGCCAGCAGCAAGGAACCGAGACAACCGATACATTCTCAGCCCCAGCATTTT	CASSKEPRQPIHSQPQHF
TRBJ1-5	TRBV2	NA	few	TGTGCCAGCAGTGTGGAGGGTAGCAATCAGCCCCAGCATTTT	CASSVEGSNQPQHF
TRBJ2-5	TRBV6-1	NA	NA	TGTGCCGGCAGTGAAGAGGTACAGGTTCAAGAGACCCAGTACTTC	CAGSEEVQVQETQYF
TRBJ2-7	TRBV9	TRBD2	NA	TGTGCCAGCAGCCCCACGGGGGGGCTTGGTTCCGAGCAGTACTTC	CASSPTGGLGSEQYF
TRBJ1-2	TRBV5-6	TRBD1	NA	TGTGCCAGCAGCCCCGGGACAGGAGCTAACTATGGCTACACCTTC	CASSPGTGANYGYTF
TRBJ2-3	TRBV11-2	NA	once	TGTGCCAGCAGGCAGCGGACCCACACAGATACGCAGTATTTT	CASRQRTHTDTQYF
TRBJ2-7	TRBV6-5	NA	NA	TGTGCCAGCAGTTACGCGGGGACCTACGAGCAGTACTTC	CASSYAGTYEQYF
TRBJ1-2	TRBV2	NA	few	TGTGCCAGCGAACAGAATGACTATGGCTACACCTTC	CASEQNDYGYTF
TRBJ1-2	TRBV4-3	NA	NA	TGCGCCAGCAGCCAGGTAGTTGGAGCTAACTATGGCTACACCTTC	CASSQVVGANYGYTF
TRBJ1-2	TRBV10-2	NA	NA	TGCGCCAGCAGTGAGTTGCAGGGAGGCTACACCTTC	CASSELQGGYTF
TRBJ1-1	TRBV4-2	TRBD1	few	TGTGCCAGCAGCCAGGACAGGGATGGTGTGAACACTGAAGCTTTCTTT	CASSQDRDGVNTEAFF
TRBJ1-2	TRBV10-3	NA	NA	TGTGCCATCAGGGGCCCCGCTAACTATGGCTACACCTTC	CAIRGPANYGYTF
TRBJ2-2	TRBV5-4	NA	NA	TGCGCCAGCAGCCAAGACCAGGGCCGTATCACCGGGGAGCTGTTTTTT	CASSQDQGRITGELFF
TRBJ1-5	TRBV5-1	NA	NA	TGCGCCAGCAGCTTGCAGGGTCAGCCCCAGCATTTT	CASSLQGQPQHF
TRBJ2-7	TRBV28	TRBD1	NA	TGTGCCAGCAGTTTATCGGACAGGGCTTCCTACGAGCAGTACTTC	CASSLSDRASYEQYF
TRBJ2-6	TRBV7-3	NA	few	TGTGCCAGCAGCTTTAGTCTCTCTGGGGCCAACGTCCTGACTTTC	CASSFSLSGANVLTF
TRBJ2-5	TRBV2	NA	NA	TGTGCCAGCAGTGTAAAGCTGGTCGGGACCCAGTACTTC	CASSVKLVGTQYF
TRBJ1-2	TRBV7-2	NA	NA	TGTGCCAGCAGCTTGACTGGGACGGAGGGCTATGGCTACACCTTC	CASSLTGTEGYGYTF
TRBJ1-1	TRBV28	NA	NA	TGTGCCAGCAGTTCTCGCGGGGGTGAAGCTTTCTTT	CASSSRGGEAFF
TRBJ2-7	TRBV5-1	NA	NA	TGCGCCAGCAGCTTGTTCACAACCCCCTCCTACGAGCAGTACTTC	CASSLFTTPSYEQYF
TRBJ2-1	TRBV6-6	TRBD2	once	TGTGCCATCTCTCATCCTAGCGGGGCCAATGAGCAGTTCTTC	CAISHPSGANEQFF